The entry below gives a single TCR beta chain sequence along with its context. The sample belongs to a study of blood T cell repertoires in COVID-19. This CDR3 spans 14 amino acids. Germline CDR1 reads SGHRS; CDR2 reads YFSETQ. The ends lost 3 bases at V and 1 base at J; junction bases unmatched: 2. Participants' reported clinical history set cohort assignment. In the authors' methods: Estimates of nucleated cell counts were drawn from the amplification of reference gene primers. Clones were read by immunoSEQ multiplex PCR, and TCRdb kept only the in-frame ones, dropping some. The V and J calls and the clone size are those of that table, but D and trimming were determined from the DNA. Among some 190,000 clones, approximately 85% were seen once, and the ten largest hold around 6%.

This TCR came from a middle-aged man with acute COVID-19. The V and J genes are TRBV5-1 and TRBJ1-1, with 8 bases that match TRBD1. The sequenced sample was PBMCs or T cells enriched from blood (not recorded which). The CDR3 reads CASSSDRGNTEAFF. The CDR3 coding sequence is TGCGCCAGCAGCTCAGACAGGGGGAACACTGAAGCTTTCTTT.